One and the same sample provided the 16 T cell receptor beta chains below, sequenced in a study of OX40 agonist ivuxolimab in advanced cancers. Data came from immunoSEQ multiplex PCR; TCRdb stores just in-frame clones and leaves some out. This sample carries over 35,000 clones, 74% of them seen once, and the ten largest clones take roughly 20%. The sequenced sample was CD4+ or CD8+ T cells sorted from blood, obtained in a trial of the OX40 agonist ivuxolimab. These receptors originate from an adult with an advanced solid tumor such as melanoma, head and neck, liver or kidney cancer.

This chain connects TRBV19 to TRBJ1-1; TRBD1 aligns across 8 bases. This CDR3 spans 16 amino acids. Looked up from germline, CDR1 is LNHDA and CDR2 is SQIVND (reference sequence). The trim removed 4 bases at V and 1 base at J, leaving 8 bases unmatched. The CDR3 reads CASSNRRGTGNTEAFF. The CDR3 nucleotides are TGTGCCAGTAGTAACCGAAGAGGGACAGGGAACACTGAAGCTTTCTTT.

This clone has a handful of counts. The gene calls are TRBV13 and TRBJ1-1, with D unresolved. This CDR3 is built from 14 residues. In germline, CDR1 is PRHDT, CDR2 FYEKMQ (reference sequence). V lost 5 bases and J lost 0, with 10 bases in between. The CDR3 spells CASSRYNMNTEAFF. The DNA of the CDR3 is TGTGCCAGCAGCAGGTATAACATGAACACTGAAGCTTTCTTT.

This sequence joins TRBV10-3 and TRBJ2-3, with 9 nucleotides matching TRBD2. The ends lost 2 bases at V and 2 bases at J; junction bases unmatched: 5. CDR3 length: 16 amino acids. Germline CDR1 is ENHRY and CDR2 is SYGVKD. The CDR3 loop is CAISELAGIITDTQYF. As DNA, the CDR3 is TGTGCCATCAGTGAGCTAGCGGGAATTATCACAGATACGCAGTATTTT.

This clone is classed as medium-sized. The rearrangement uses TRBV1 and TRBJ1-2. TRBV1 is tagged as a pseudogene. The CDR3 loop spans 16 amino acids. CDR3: CTSSPRSSPLSYGYTF. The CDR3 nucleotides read TGCACCAGCAGCCCGAGAAGCTCTCCTCTATCCTATGGCTACACCTTC.

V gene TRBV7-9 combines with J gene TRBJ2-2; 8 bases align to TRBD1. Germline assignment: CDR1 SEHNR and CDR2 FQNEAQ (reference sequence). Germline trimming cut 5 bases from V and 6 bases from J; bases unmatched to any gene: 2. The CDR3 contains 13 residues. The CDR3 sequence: CASSTQGAGELFF. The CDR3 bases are TGTGCCAGCAGCACACAGGGGGCCGGGGAGCTGTTTTTT.

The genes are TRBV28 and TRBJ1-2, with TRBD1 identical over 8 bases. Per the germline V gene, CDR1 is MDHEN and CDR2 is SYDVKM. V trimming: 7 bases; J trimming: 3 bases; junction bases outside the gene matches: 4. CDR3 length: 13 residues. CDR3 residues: CASMATGDYGYTF. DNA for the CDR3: TGTGCCAGCATGGCGACAGGGGACTATGGCTACACCTTC.

CDR3 loop: CASSLQGGGYEQYV. The CDR3, as DNA: TGTGCCAGCAGCTTACAGGGCGGGGGTTACGAGCAGTACGTC. V and J are TRBV5-8 and TRBJ2-7; the D gene is possibly TRBD2 (7 bases). Between the trimmed V and J ends, which lost 2 bases and 4 bases, there was a span of 13 bases. Germline V CDR1 and CDR2: SGHTS, YDEGEE. The CDR3 is 14 amino acids.

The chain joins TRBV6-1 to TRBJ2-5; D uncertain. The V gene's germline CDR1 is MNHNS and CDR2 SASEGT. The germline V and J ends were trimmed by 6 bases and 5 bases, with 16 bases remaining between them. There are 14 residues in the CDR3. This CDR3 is CASRGIRSTETQYF. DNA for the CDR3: TGTGCCAGCAGGGGTATAAGGTCCACGGAGACCCAGTACTTC.

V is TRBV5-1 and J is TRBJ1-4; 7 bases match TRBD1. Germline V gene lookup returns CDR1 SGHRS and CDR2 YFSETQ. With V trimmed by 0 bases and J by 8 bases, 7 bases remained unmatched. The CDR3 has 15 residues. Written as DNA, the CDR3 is TGCGCCAGCAGCTTGGCGAGGCCAGGGGGAGAAAAACTGTTTTTT. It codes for CASSLARPGGEKLFF. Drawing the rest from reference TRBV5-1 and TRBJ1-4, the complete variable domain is KAGVTQTPRYLIKTRGQQVTLSCSPISGHRSVSWYQQTPGQGLQFLFEYFSETQRNKGNFPGRFSGRQFSNSRSEMNVSTLELGDSALYLCASSLARPGGEKLFFGSGTQLSVL.

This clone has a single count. Written as DNA, the CDR3 is TGTGCCAGCAGACCCAGGGGGAACACTGAAGCTTTCTTT. Protein product: CASRPRGNTEAFF. V gene TRBV6-5 combines with J gene TRBJ1-1, with D possibly being TRBD1 (6 bases). This CDR3 contains 13 residues. Per the germline V gene, CDR1 is MNHEY and CDR2 is SVGAGI. Trimming cost V 6 bases and J 1 base, with 9 bases left between them.

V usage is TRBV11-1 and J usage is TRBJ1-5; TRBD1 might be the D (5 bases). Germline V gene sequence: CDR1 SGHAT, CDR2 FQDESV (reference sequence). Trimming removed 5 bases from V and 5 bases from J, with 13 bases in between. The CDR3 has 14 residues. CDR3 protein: CASSLEGKDQPQHF. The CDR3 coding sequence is TGTGCCAGCAGCCTAGAGGGGAAGGATCAGCCCCAGCATTTT.

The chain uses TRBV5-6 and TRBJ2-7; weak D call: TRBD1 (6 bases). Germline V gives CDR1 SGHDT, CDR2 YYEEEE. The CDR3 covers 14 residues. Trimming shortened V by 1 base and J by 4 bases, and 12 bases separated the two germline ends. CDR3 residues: CASSLLGRGYEQYV. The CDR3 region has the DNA TGTGCCAGCAGCTTGTTAGGCAGGGGTTACGAGCAGTACGTC.

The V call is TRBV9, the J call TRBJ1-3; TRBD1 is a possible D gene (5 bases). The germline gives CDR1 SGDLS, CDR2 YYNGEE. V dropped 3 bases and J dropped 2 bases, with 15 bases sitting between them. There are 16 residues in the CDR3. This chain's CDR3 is CASSAAGGGTGNTIYF. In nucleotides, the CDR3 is TGTGCCAGCAGCGCGGCGGGTGGGGGGACTGGAAACACCATATATTTT.

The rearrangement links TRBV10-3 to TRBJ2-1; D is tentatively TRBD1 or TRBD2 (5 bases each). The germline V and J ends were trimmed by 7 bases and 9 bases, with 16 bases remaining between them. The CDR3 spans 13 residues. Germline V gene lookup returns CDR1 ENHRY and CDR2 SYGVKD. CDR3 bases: TGTGCCATCACTCGGGACCCTGTACTTGAGCAGTTCTTC. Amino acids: CAITRDPVLEQFF.

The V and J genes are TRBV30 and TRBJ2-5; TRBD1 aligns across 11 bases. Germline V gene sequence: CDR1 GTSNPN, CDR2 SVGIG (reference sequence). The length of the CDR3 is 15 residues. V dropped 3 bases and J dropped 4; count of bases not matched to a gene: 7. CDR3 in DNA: TGTGCCTGGAGCGCCGGGACAGGGGGGGGAGAGACCCAGTACTTC. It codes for CAWSAGTGGGETQYF. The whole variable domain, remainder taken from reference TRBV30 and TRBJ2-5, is SQTIHQWPATLVQPVGSPLSLECTVEGTSNPNLYWYRQAAGRGLQLLFYSVGIGQISSEVPQNLSASRPQDRQFILSSKKLLLSDSGFYLCAWSAGTGGGETQYFGPGTRLLVL.

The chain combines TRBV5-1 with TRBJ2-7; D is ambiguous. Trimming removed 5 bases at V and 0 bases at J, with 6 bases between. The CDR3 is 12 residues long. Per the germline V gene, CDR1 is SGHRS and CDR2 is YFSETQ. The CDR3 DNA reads TGCGCCAGCAGGTCGAGCTCCTACGAGCAGTACTTC. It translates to CASRSSSYEQYF.